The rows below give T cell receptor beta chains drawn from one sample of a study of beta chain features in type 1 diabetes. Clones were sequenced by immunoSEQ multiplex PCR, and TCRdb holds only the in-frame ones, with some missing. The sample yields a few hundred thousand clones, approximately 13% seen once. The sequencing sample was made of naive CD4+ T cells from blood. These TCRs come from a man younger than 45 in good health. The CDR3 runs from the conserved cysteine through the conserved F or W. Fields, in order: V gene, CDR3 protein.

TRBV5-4 CASSVAQRLNTEAFF
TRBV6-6 CASMEVYNQPQHF
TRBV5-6 CASYTPNQETQYF
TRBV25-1 CASSEGDRATNEKLFF
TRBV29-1 CSVSGVASDTQYF
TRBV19 CASGQTRTGELFF
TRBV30 CACRQGANTEAFF
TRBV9 CASSVGTGGGQTQYF
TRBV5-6 CASSRGGNQETQYF
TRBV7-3 CASSRNLGAGELFF
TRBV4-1 CASRHITGTANYGYTF
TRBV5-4 CASSLVRGRDTDTQYF
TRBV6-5 CASRPRTSGGYEQYF
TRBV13 CASSSSGRLSTGELFF
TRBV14 CASSQDQGGGPKTQYF
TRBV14 CASSASRGQTYGYTF
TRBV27 CASSLWAEETQYF
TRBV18 CASSPPTGGGELFF
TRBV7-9 CASSLSGRAPGANVLTF
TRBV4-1 CASSPGLRFSYEQYF
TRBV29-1 CSVDRASRVSAF
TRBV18 CASSPVRENTEAFF
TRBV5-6 CASTVGGELFF
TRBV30 CAWGHRGNQPQHF
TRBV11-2 CASSPDRVRHDEQFF
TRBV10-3 CAIGTSALYNEQFF
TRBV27 CASSYAGENTEAFF